These T cell receptor beta chains were read from a single sample in a study of T cells of healthy individuals. TCRdb reprocessed the 5' RACE reads with MiXCR, giving one entry per CDR3 protein. The sample includes about 100,000 distinct CDR3 sequences, about 16% of them seen just once. These receptors originate from a human donor in good health. CDR3s include the opening cysteine and the closing phenylalanine or tryptophan. D genes are given only for firm matches. The listing skips clone size in some rows; elsewhere it reads once, few, many or a size class.

-	TRBV28	few	TRBJ1-2	TGTGCCAGCAGTCCAAGCCGGGGGCGGGGGTATGGCTACACCTTC	CASSPSRGRGYGYTF
TRBD1	TRBV4-2	few	TRBJ1-2	TGTGCCAGCAGCCAAGGGGTGAGGGGGCTTAACTATGGCTACACCTTC	CASSQGVRGLNYGYTF
TRBD2	TRBV20-1	-	TRBJ2-4	TGCAGTGCTAGAAAACCGCTAGCGGGAAGCAAAAACATTCAGTACTTC	CSARKPLAGSKNIQYF
TRBD2	TRBV7-2	-	TRBJ2-3	TGTGCCAGCAGCTTAAGACTAGCGGGAGGTGATACGCAGTATTTT	CASSLRLAGGDTQYF
TRBD1	TRBV4-1	many	TRBJ1-1	TGCGCCAGCAGCCTTACCCAGGGGGCAGACACTGAAGCTTTCTTT	CASSLTQGADTEAFF
-	TRBV7-3	-	TRBJ2-3	TGTGCCAGCAGCTTTGATCCGGGGGGCACAGATACGCAGTATTTT	CASSFDPGGTDTQYF
-	TRBV7-3	-	TRBJ2-3	TGTGCCAGCAGCCACTGGGGGGCTGGGACTAGCACAGATACGCAGTATTTT	CASSHWGAGTSTDTQYF
-	TRBV2	many	TRBJ1-5	TGTGCCAGCAGTGAGAATCTGGGATATCAGCCCCAGCATTTT	CASSENLGYQPQHF
TRBD1	TRBV5-6	-	TRBJ1-1	TGTGCCAGCAGGGAGACAGGGGTCACTGAAGCTTTCTTT	CASRETGVTEAFF
-	TRBV6-1	-	TRBJ2-2	TGTGCCGGGGCCCAAATGGCCTCGAACACCGGGGAGCTGTTTTTT	CAGAQMASNTGELFF
TRBD1	TRBV6-2/TRBV6-3	-	TRBJ2-2	TGTGCCAGCAGTCCAGGGGGCGCCGACACCGGGGAGCTGTTTTTT	CASSPGGADTGELFF
TRBD2	TRBV5-6	-	TRBJ2-4	TGTGCCAGCAGCTTGGCGAGGCTAGCGGGCGATAAAAACATTCAGTACTTC	CASSLARLAGDKNIQYF
TRBD2	TRBV20-1	-	TRBJ2-1	TGCAGTATACTAGCGGGGGCCTTTATTCGGTACAATGAGCAGTTCTTC	CSILAGAFIRYNEQFF
TRBD1	TRBV12-3/TRBV12-4	-	TRBJ2-5	TGTGCCAGCAGCCCATATGGACAGGGGTTGGAGACCCAGTACTTC	CASSPYGQGLETQYF
TRBD2	TRBV2	-	TRBJ2-7	TGTGCCAGCAGTGAAGGGTTAGTAACTAGCGGGGACGGCTCCTACGAGCAGTACTTC	CASSEGLVTSGDGSYEQYF